This T cell receptor (beta chain) was sequenced during a study of blood T cell repertoires in COVID-19 (TCRdb year 2020). Some background on the complete study: Samples from collaborators originated in the United States, Italy and Spain and spanned both the acute and convalescent phases of COVID-19. The prospective study material was composed of cDNA or gDNA derived from T cells, B-cell-depleted T cells, or PBMCs. The dataset comprised deeply sampled blood TCRbeta repertoires from subjects exposed to, actively infected with, or recovered from COVID-19. The repertoires were made available in a free public database intended to serve as a resource for research on the immune response to SARS-CoV-2. Samples came from the ongoing ImmuneRACE study (first 160 participants) plus 1,254 subjects from 6 global collaborators. The sample metadata nearly always contained a de-identified subject ID, COVID-19 status, age in years and sex. Where available, HLA class I and class II types were obtained from metadata supplied by the sample provider rather than from assay-based typing. The study at large found these results: The amount of clinical and demographic metadata varied by source and participant and was provided uncurated.

Each collaborating institution followed its own protocols to collect whole blood in K2EDTA tubes. Collaborator samples were shipped for TCRbeta analysis as frozen whole blood, isolated PBMCs, or DNA extracted from either sample type. Details on this clone: Its antigen is not yet known. Per-nucleotide qualities are absent, and no much larger clonotype sits a single base away.

Spanning cysteine to phenylalanine, the CDR3 consists of 16 amino acids. CDR3 DNA only is kept here, 48 bases in frame from base 1. Relative to germline, V is missing 0 bases and J is missing 5 bases, with 9 bases of the junction outside any gene match. Sequences SGHAT (CDR1) and FQNNGV (CDR2) are obtained from the germline V gene. TCRbeta CDR3 regions were amplified from genomic DNA by means of the immunoSEQ Assay, a bias-controlled multiplex PCR. The source study handled its data this way. The number of nucleated cells in each sample was estimated by amplification of reference gene primers within the assay. Sequence reads were collapsed and filtered to measure the absolute abundance of every unique TCRbeta CDR3 rearrangement. For each sample, productive Simpson clonality was calculated by taking the square root of Simpson's diversity index across productive rearrangements. TCRdb holds this immuneACCESS table with in-frame rearrangements only. Some clones are missing; in checked studies, unresolved V genes explain under half, and the rest has no known cause. V and J calls plus clone size are reproduced from that table; the DNA served to infer D and trimming. A total of about 140,000 clones appear in this sample, 84% of them only once. The ten biggest clones cover about 9.4% of the sample.

The chain joins TRBV11-2 to TRBJ2-7; 8 bases in the junction line up with TRBD1. This TCR came from a man aged 55 to 69 with active or convalescent COVID-19. Source material: peripheral blood. The DNA is TGTGCCAGCAGCTTAGATCCGCGCAGGGGGCTAAACGAGCAGTACTTC. It encodes CASSLDPRRGLNEQYF.